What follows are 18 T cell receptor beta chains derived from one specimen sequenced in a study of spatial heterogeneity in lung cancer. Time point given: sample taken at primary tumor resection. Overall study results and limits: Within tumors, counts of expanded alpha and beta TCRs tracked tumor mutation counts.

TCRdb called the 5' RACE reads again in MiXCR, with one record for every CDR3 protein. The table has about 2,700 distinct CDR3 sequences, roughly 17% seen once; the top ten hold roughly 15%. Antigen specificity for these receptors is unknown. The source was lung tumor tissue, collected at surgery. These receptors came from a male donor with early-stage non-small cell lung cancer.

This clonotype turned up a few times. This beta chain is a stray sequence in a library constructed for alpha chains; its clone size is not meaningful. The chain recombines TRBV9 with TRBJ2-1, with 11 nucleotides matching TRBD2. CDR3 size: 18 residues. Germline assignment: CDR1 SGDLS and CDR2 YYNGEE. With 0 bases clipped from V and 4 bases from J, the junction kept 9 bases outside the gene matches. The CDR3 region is CASSVVGPGLAAYNEQFF. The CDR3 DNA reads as TGTGCCAGCAGCGTAGTAGGCCCGGGACTAGCGGCTTACAATGAGCAGTTCTTC.

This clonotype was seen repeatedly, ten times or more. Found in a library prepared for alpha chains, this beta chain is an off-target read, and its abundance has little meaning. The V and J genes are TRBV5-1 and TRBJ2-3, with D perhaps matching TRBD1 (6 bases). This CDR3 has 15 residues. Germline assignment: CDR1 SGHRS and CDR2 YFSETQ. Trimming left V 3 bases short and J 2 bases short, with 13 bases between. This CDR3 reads CASSSDRFSTDTQYF. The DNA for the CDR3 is TGCGCCAGCAGCTCGGACAGATTTTCCACAGATACGCAGTATTTT.

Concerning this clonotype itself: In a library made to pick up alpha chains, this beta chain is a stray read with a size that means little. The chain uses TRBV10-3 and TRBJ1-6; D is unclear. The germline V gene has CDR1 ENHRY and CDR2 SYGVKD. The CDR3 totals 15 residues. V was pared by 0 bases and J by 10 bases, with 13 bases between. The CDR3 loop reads CAISESMVVGSPLHF. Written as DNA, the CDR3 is TGTGCCATCAGTGAGTCGATGGTGGTTGGGTCACCCCTCCACTTT.

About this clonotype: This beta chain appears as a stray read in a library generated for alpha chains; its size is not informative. The CDR3 DNA reads TGCAGTGCTAGAGATCCGGGGGGCGCGGGTGAAAAACTGTTTTTT. Encoded protein: CSARDPGGAGEKLFF. This chain joins TRBV20-1 and TRBJ1-4; D is possibly TRBD1 (6 bases). Trimming removed 0 bases at V and 7 bases at J, with 15 bases between. The CDR3 is 15 amino acids. In germline, CDR1 is DFQATT, CDR2 SNEGSKA (reference sequence).

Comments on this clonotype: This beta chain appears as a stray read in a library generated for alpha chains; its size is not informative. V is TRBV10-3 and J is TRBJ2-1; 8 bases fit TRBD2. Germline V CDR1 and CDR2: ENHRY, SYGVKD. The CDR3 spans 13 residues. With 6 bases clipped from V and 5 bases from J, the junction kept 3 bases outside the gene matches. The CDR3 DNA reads TGTGCCATCAGGAGCGGGGGTAACAATGAGCAGTTCTTC. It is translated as CAIRSGGNNEQFF.

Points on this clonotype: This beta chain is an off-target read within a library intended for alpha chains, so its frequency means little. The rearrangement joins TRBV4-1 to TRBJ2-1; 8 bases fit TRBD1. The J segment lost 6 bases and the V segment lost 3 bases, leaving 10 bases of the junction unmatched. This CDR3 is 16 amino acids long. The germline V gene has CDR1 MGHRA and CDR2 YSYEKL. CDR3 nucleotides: TGCGCCAGCAGCCAGGGGCTTGGACAGGGTTTCAATGAGCAGTTCTTC. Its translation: CASSQGLGQGFNEQFF.

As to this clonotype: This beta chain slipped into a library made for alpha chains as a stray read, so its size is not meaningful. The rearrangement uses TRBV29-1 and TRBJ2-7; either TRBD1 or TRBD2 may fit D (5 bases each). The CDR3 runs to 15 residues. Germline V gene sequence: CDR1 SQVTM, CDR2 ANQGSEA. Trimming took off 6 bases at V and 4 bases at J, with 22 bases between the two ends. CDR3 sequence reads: CSVAVPGPLGYEQYF. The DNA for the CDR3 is TGCAGCGTCGCCGTGCCGGGACCCCTCGGGTACGAGCAGTACTTC.

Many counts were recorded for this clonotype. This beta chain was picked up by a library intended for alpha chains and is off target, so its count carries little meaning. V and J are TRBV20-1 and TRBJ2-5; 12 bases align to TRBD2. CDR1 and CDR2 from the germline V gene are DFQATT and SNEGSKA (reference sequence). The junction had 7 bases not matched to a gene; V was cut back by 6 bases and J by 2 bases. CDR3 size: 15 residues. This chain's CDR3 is CSATRLAGVQETQYF. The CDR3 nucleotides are TGCAGTGCGACCCGACTAGCGGGGGTTCAAGAGACCCAGTACTTC.

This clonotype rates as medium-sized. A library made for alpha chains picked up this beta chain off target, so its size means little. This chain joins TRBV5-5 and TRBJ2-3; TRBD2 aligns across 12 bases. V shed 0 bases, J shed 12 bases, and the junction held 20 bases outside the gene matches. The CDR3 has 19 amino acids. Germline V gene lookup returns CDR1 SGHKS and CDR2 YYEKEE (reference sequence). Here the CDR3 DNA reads TGTGCCAGCAGCTTGGACCGAGCTCCGCTAGCGGGAGGGATCAGCCTCCAGTATTTT. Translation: CASSLDRAPLAGGISLQYF. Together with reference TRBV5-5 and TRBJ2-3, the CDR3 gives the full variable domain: DAGVTQSPTHLIKTRGQQVTLRCSPISGHKSVSWYQQVLGQGPQFIFQYYEKEERGRGNFPDRFSARQFPNYSSELNVNALLLGDSALYLCASSLDRAPLAGGISLQYFGPGTRLTVL.

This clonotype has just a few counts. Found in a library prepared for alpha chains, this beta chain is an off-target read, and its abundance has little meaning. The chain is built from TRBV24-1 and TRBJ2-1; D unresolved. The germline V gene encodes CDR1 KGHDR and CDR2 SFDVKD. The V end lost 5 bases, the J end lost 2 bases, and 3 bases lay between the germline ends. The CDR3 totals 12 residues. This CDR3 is CATSGAYNEQFF. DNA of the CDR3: TGTGCCACCAGTGGGGCCTACAATGAGCAGTTCTTC.

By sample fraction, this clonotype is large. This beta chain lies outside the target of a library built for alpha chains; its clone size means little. In nucleotides, the CDR3 is TGTGCCAGCAGCAAGGAGGGGCCCTCACCCCTCCACTTT. Translating it yields CASSKEGPSPLHF. The gene calls are TRBV12-3 or TRBV12-4 and TRBJ1-6; the D gene is possibly TRBD1 (5 bases). The CDR3 sequence is 13 residues long. Trimming removed 6 bases from V and 10 bases from J, with 13 bases in between.

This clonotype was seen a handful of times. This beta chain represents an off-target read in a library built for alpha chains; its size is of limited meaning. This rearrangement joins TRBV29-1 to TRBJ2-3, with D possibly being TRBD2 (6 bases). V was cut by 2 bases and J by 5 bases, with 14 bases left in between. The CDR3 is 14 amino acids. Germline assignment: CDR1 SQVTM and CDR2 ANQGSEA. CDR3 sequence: CSVENAGREDTQYF. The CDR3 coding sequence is TGCAGCGTTGAAAACGCGGGGCGCGAAGATACGCAGTATTTT.

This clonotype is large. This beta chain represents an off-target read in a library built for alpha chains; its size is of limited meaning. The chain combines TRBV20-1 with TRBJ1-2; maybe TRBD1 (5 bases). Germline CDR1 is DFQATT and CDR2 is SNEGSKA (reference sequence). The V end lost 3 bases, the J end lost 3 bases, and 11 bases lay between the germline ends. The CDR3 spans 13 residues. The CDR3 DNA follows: TGCAGTGCTAGCCCCGGGACGGACTATGGCTACACCTTC. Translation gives CSASPGTDYGYTF.

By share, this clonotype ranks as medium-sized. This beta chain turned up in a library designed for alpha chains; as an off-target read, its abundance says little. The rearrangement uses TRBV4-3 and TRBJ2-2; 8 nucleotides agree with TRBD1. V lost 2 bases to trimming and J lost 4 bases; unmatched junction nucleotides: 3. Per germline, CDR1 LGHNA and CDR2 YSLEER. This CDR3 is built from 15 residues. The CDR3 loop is CASSQRTGTTGELFF. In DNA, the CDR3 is TGCGCCAGCAGCCAACGGACAGGGACCACCGGGGAGCTGTTTTTT.

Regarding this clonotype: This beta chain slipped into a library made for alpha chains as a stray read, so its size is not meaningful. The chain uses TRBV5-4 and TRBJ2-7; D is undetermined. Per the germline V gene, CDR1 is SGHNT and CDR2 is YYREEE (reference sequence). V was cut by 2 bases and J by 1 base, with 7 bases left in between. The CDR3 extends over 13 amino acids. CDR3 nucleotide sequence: TGTGCCAGCAGCTTCTTGGGGTCCTACGAGCAGTACTTC. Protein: CASSFLGSYEQYF.

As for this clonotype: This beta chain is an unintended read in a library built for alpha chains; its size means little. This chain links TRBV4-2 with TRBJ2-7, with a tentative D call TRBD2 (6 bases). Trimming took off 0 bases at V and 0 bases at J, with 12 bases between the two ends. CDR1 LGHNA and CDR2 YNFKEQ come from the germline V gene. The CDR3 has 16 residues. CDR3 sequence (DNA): TGTGCCAGCAGCCAAGATGCCGGAGGGAGCTCCTACGAGCAGTACTTC. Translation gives CASSQDAGGSSYEQYF.

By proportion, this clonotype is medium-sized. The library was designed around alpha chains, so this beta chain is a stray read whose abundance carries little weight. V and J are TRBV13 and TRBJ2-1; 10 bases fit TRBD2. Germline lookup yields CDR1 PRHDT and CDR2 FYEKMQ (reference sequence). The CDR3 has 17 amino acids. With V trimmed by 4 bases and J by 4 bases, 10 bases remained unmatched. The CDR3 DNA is TGTGCCAGCAGCTCCCCCCCGGGACTAGCGATTTACAATGAGCAGTTCTTC. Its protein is CASSSPPGLAIYNEQFF.

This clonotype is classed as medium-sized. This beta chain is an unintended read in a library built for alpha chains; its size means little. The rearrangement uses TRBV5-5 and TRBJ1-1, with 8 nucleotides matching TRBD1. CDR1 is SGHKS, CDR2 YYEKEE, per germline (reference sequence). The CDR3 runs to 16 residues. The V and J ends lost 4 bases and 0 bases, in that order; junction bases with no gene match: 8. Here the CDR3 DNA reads TGTGCCAGCAGCGGCTGGGGACAGGACATGAACACTGAAGCTTTCTTT. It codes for CASSGWGQDMNTEAFF.